Sequencing of this T cell receptor beta chain was carried out in a study of beta chain features in type 1 diabetes. Looking at the study overall: Over all samples combined, fewer than 130,000,000 sorted cells were examined.

Whole-study results and caveats: Type 1 diabetes patients showed a moderate but significant shortening of TCRB CDR3s in all four CD4+ subsets.

V lost 0 bases and J 2 bases, leaving 11 bases between the germline ends. The CDR3 covers 16 residues. CDR1 is SGHRS and CDR2 is YFSETQ in the germline V gene. This clone appeared a few times. The antigen is not known. Expressed TCRB transcripts were sequenced because the entire RNA isolate underwent reverse transcription. Measured with immunoSEQ multiplex PCR; TCRdb has only the in-frame clones, and not every one. The sample lists around 690,000 clones, 9.5% to 15% seen once, with roughly 0.12% in the top ten. Each donor gave one heparinised blood draw averaging roughly 120 mL. This TCR came from a man aged 25 to 45 with type 1 diabetes. Source material: naive CD4+ T cells from blood. The gene calls are TRBV5-1 and TRBJ2-2; D is possibly TRBD2 (7 bases). CDR3 sequence reads: CASSLDRGANTGELFF. CDR3 in DNA: TGCGCCAGCAGCTTGGACCGGGGGGCAAACACCGGGGAGCTGTTTTTT.